The TCR beta chain under discussion was sequenced for a study of blood T cell repertoires in COVID-19. Study at large: Samples of COVID-19 (acute and convalescent) were obtained from the United States, Italy and Spain. The cDNA or gDNA used as material had been derived from T cells, B-cell-depleted T cells, or PBMCs.

Only in-frame clones appear in the TCRdb table, and some are missing; sequencing was by immunoSEQ multiplex PCR. The sample gives roughly 11,000 clones, just over 70% of which show up once; under 7% is in the top ten. The clonotype originates from a man aged 60 to 69 with COVID-19, enrolled during active disease. The sequenced sample was peripheral blood.

CDR3 nucleotides: TGTGCCTGGAGTGTGGGACAGTCCCTTGGAAACACCATATATTTT. It is translated as CAWSVGQSLGNTIYF. V is TRBV30 and J is TRBJ1-3, with 7 bases that match TRBD1. Trimming took 0 bases from V and 3 from J; bases not matched to a gene: 5. This CDR3 comprises 15 residues. The germline V gene has CDR1 GTSNPN and CDR2 SVGIG (reference sequence).